Listed below are T cell receptor beta chains from one sample, sequenced in a study of T-cell reconstitution after alpha-beta-depleted transplantation in children. TCRdb fed the PCR reads into MiXCR, producing one record per CDR3 protein. The sample holds approximately 100,000 distinct CDR3 sequences, approximately 12% seen once. This material consisted of PBMCs from the stem cell graft donor, taken from the stem cell graft. These receptors originate from a human donor who donated a stem cell graft to a child with inherited bone marrow failure. CDR3s leave out the opening cysteine and the closing phenylalanine or tryptophan. A D gene is named only where the DNA matches it firmly. Size is omitted from some rows. Given values are once, few, many or a class for expanded clones.

len: 13; j_gene: TRBJ2-7; abundance: many; v_gene: TRBV28; d_gene: TRBD1; CDR3aa: ASSLDREIAYEQY
len: 11; j_gene: TRBJ1-3; abundance: many; v_gene: TRBV6-2/TRBV6-3; d_gene: NA; CDR3aa: ASSRDLGNTIY
len: 12; j_gene: TRBJ2-5; abundance: many; v_gene: TRBV7-9; d_gene: NA; CDR3aa: ASSPTDSSMTQY
len: 12; j_gene: TRBJ2-1; abundance: many; v_gene: TRBV20-1; d_gene: NA; CDR3aa: SARAGSSYNEQF
len: 15; j_gene: TRBJ2-2; abundance: many; v_gene: TRBV20-1; d_gene: TRBD2; CDR3aa: SARDLTSGTNTGELF
len: 12; j_gene: TRBJ1-1; abundance: NA; v_gene: TRBV5-4; d_gene: NA; CDR3aa: ASSLGGTRGTAF
len: 12; j_gene: TRBJ1-1; abundance: NA; v_gene: TRBV19; d_gene: NA; CDR3aa: ASSIGMEGTEAF
len: 12; j_gene: TRBJ2-1; abundance: NA; v_gene: TRBV6-4; d_gene: NA; CDR3aa: ASSDSAGGDEQF
len: 14; j_gene: TRBJ2-3; abundance: many; v_gene: TRBV24-1; d_gene: TRBD1; CDR3aa: ATSESGTGSTDTQY
len: 13; j_gene: TRBJ2-3; abundance: many; v_gene: TRBV15; d_gene: NA; CDR3aa: ATSSQVVTADTQY